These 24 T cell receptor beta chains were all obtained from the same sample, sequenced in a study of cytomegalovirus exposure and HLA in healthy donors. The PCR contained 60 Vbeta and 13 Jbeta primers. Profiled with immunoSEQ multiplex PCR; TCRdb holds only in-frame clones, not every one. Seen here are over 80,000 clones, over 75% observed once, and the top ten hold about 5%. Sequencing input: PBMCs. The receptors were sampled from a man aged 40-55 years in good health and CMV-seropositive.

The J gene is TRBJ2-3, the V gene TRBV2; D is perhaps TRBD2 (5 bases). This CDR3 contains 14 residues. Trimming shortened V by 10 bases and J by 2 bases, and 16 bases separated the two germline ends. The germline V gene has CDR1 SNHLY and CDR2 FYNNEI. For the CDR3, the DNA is TGTGCCATCCAGGCCCACGGGGTCACAGATACGCAGTATTTT. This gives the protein CAIQAHGVTDTQYF.

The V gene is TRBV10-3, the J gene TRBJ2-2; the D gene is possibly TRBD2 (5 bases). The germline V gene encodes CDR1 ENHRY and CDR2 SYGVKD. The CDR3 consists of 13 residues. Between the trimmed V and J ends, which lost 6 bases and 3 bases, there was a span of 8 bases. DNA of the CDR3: TGTGCCATCAGCCTAGCACACACCGGGGAGCTGTTTTTT. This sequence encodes CAISLAHTGELFF.

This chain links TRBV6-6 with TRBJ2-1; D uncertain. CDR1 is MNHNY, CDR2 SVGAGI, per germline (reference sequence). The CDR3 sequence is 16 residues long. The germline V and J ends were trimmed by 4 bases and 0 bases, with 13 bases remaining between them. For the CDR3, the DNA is TGTGCCAGCAGTTCTCTTGGGTGGAGCTCCTACAATGAGCAGTTCTTC. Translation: CASSSLGWSSYNEQFF.

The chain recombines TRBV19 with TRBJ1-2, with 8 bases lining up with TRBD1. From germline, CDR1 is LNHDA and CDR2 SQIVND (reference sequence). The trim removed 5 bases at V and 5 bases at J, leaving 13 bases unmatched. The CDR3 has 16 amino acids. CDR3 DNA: TGTGCCAGTAGTCTCGGGACAGGTTCTCGGGGGTATGGCTACACCTTC. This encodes CASSLGTGSRGYGYTF. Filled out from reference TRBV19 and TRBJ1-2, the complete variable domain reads DGGITQSPKYLFRKEGQNVTLSCEQNLNHDAMYWYRQDPGQGLRLIYYSQIVNDFQKGDIAEGYSVSREKKESFPLTVTSAQKNPTAFYLCASSLGTGSRGYGYTFGSGTRLTVV.

Written as DNA, the CDR3 is TGTGCCAGTAGTGTCACAGGGGTAGCCTACGAGCAGTACTTC. Protein: CASSVTGVAYEQYF. J is TRBJ2-7 and V is TRBV19, with 7 positions matching TRBD1. Trimming at V came to 5 bases and at J to 2 bases, leaving 6 bases not matched to a gene. Germline lookup yields CDR1 LNHDA and CDR2 SQIVND (reference sequence). This CDR3 spans 14 amino acids.

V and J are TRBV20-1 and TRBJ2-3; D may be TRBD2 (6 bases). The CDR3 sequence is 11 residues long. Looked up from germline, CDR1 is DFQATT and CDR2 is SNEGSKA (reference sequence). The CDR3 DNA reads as TGCAGCGGGAGTCGGACAGATACGCAGTATTTT. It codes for CSGSRTDTQYF.

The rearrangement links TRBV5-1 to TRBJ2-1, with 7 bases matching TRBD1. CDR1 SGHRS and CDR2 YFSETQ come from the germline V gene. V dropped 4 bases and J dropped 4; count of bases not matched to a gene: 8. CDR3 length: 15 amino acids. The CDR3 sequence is CASSLTGTEYNEQFF. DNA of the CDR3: TGCGCCAGCAGCCTAACCGGGACAGAGTACAATGAGCAGTTCTTC. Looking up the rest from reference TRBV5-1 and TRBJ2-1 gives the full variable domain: KAGVTQTPRYLIKTRGQQVTLSCSPISGHRSVSWYQQTPGQGLQFLFEYFSETQRNKGNFPGRFSGRQFSNSRSEMNVSTLELGDSALYLCASSLTGTEYNEQFFGPGTRLTVL.

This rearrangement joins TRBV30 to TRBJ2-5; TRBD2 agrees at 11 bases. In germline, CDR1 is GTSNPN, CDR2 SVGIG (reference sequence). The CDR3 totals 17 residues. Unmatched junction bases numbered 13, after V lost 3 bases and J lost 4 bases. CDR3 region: CAWSPGVAGGPGETQYF. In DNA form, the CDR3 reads TGTGCCTGGAGCCCCGGGGTAGCGGGGGGGCCGGGAGAGACCCAGTACTTC.

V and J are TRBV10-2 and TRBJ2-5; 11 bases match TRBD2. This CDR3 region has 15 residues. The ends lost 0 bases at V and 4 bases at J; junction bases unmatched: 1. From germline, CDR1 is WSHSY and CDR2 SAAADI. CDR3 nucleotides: TGCGCCAGCAGTGAGTCTGGGACTAGCGGAGAGACCCAGTACTTC. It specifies CASSESGTSGETQYF.

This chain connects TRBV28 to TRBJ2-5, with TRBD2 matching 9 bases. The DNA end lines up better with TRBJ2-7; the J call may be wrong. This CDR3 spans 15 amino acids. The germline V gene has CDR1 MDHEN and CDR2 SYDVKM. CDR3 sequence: CASSLGGSGSYEQYF. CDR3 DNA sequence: TGTGCCAGCAGTTTAGGTGGTAGCGGGAGCTACGAGCAGTACTTC.

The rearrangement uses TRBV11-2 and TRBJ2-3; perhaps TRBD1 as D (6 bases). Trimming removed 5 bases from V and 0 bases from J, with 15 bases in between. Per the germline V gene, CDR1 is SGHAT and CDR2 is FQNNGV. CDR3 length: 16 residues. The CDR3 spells CASSPGAWRSTDTQYF. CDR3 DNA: TGTGCCAGCAGCCCAGGGGCGTGGCGGAGCACAGATACGCAGTATTTT.

DNA of the CDR3: TGTGCCAGCAGTTGGACAGGGGGCTATGGAGGCTACACCTTC. Translating it yields CASSWTGGYGGYTF. V gene TRBV6-1 combines with J gene TRBJ1-2, with 11 bases identical to TRBD1. This CDR3 has 14 residues. The ends lost 5 bases at V and 8 bases at J; junction bases unmatched: 7. Germline V lookup: CDR1 MNHNS, CDR2 SASEGT.

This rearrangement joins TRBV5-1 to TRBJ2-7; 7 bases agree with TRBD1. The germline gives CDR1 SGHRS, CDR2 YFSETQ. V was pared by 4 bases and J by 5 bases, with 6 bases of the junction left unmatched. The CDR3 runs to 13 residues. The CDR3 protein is CASSRNRGDEQYF. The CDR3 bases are TGCGCCAGCAGCAGAAACAGGGGAGACGAGCAGTACTTC. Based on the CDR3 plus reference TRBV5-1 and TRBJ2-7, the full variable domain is KAGVTQTPRYLIKTRGQQVTLSCSPISGHRSVSWYQQTPGQGLQFLFEYFSETQRNKGNFPGRFSGRQFSNSRSEMNVSTLELGDSALYLCASSRNRGDEQYFGPGTRLTVT.

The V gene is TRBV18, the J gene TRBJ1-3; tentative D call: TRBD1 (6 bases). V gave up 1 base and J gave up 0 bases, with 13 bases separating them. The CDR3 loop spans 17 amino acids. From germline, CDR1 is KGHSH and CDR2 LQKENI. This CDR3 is CASSPLGWTDSGNTIYF. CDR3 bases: TGTGCCAGCTCACCACTAGGTTGGACAGACTCTGGAAACACCATATATTTT.

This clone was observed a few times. The CDR3 DNA reads TGTGCCAGCTACGGGGGGCGCACTGAAGCTTTCTTT. It encodes CASYGGRTEAFF. The rearrangement uses TRBV6-1 and TRBJ1-1; the D gene is possibly TRBD1 (6 bases). The germline V and J ends were trimmed by 8 bases and 4 bases, with 11 bases remaining between them. This CDR3 is 12 amino acids long. CDR1 and CDR2 from the germline V gene are MNHNS and SASEGT.

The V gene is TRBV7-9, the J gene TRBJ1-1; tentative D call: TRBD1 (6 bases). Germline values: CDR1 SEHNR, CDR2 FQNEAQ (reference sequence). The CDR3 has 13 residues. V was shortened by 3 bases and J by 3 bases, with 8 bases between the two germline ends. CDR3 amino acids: CASSLAGDTEAFF. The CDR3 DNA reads TGTGCCAGCAGCTTGGCAGGGGACACTGAAGCTTTCTTT.

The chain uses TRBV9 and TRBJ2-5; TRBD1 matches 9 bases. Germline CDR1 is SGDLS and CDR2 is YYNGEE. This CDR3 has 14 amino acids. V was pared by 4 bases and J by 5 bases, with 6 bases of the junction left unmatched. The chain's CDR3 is CASSPGTGTETQYF. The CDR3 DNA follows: TGTGCCAGCAGCCCCGGGACAGGGACGGAGACCCAGTACTTC.

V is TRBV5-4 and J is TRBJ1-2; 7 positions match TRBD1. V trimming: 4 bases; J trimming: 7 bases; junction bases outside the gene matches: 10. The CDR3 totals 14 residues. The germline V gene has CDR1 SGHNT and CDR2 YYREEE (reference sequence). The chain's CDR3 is CASSTGQADGGYTF. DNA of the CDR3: TGTGCCAGCAGCACCGGACAGGCGGATGGTGGCTACACCTTC.

Here the CDR3 reads CASSEAWGGRFGETQYF. CDR3 in DNA: TGTGCCAGCAGTGAAGCTTGGGGCGGGAGGTTTGGAGAGACCCAGTACTTC. The J gene is TRBJ2-5, the V gene TRBV6-1, with 8 nucleotides matching TRBD2. This CDR3 comprises 17 residues. Trimming removed 0 bases from V and 4 bases from J; junction bases left unmatched: 10. The germline gives CDR1 MNHNS, CDR2 SASEGT.

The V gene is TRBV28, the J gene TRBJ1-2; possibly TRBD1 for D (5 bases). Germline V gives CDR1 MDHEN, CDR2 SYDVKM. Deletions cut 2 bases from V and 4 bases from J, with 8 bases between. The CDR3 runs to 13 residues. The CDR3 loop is CASSLDSRYGYTF. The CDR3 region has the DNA TGTGCCAGCAGTTTAGACAGCCGCTATGGCTACACCTTC.

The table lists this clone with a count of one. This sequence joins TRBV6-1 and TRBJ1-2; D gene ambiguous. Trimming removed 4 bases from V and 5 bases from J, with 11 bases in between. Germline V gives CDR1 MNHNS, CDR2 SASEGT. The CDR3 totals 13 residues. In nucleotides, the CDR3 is TGTGCCAGCAGTGGGTCGTCCAGGTATGGCTACACCTTC. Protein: CASSGSSRYGYTF.

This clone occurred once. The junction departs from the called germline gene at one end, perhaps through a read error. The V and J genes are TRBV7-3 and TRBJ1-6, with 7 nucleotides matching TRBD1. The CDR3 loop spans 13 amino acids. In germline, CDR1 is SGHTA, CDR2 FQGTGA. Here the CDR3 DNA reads TGTTCCAGCAGCTCAGGGACAGATTCACCCCTCCACTTT. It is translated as CSSSSGTDSPLHF.

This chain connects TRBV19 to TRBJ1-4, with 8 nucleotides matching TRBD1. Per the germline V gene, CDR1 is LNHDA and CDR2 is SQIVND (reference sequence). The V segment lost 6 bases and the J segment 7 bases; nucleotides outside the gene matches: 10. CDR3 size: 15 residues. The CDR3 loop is CASRSGQGGGEKLFF. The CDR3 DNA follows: TGTGCCAGTAGGAGTGGACAGGGCGGTGGTGAAAAACTGTTTTTT.

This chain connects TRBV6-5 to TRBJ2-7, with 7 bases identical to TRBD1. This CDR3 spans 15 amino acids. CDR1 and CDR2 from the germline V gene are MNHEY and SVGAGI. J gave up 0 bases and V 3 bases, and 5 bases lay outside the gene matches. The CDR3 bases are TGTGCCAGCAGTTATTCCTGGGACAGCTCCTACGAGCAGTACTTC. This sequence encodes CASSYSWDSSYEQYF.